The 22 T cell receptor beta chains reported below all come from one sample, sequenced in a study of cytomegalovirus exposure and HLA in healthy donors. PCR primers comprised 60 Vbeta and 13 Jbeta primers. The table came from immunoSEQ multiplex PCR; TCRdb's copy has only in-frame clones and leaves some out. Of roughly 260,000 clones in the sample, almost 85% were seen once. Sequences were obtained from PBMCs. The source is a woman aged 35 to 49 in good health and CMV-seropositive.

The genes are TRBV7-2 and TRBJ1-5; D is uncertain. The V gene's germline CDR1 is SGHTA and CDR2 FQGNSA. This CDR3 region has 15 residues. Trimming cost V 1 base and J 2 bases, with 9 bases left between them. This CDR3 reads CASSLDQVRNQPQHF. The CDR3 nucleotides read TGTGCCAGCAGCTTAGATCAGGTCCGCAATCAGCCCCAGCATTTT.

The chain recombines TRBV20-1 with TRBJ2-1, with D unclear. Germline-derived CDR1 and CDR2 are DFQATT and SNEGSKA (reference sequence). V gave up 0 bases and J gave up 7 bases, with 4 bases separating them. The CDR3 runs to 11 residues. This CDR3 is CSARDRNEQFF. The CDR3 DNA follows: TGCAGTGCTAGAGATCGGAATGAGCAGTTCTTC.

The V gene is TRBV7-2, the J gene TRBJ1-2, with D unresolved. CDR3 length: 13 amino acids. Trimming took 2 bases from V and 1 from J, leaving 5 bases between them. Germline V gives CDR1 SGHTA, CDR2 FQGNSA. The CDR3 sequence is CASSLIVNYGYTF. The CDR3 nucleotides are TGTGCCAGCAGCTTAATAGTTAACTATGGCTACACCTTC.

In its sample, this clone was seen once. This sequence joins TRBV11-3 and TRBJ2-2; D uncertain. Between the trimmed V and J ends, which lost 2 bases and 1 base, there was a span of 5 bases. CDR3 length equals 14 residues. Germline V gene data show CDR1 as SGHNT and CDR2 as YENEEA. CDR3 DNA: TGTGCCAGCAGCTTATATGTGAACACCGGGGAGCTGTTTTTT. Amino acids: CASSLYVNTGELFF. The variable domain in full, completed from reference TRBV11-3 and TRBJ2-2, reads EAGVVQSPRYKIIEKKQPVAFWCNPISGHNTLYWYLQNLGQGPELLIRYENEEAVDDSQLPKDRFSAERLKGVDSTLKIQPAELGDSAVYLCASSLYVNTGELFFGEGSRLTVL.

This chain connects TRBV10-3 to TRBJ2-5; 7 positions match TRBD2. The J call may be incorrect, as the DNA end agrees better with TRBJ2-7. Germline lookup yields CDR1 ENHRY and CDR2 SYGVKD. The CDR3 is 15 amino acids. CDR3 in DNA: TGTGCCATCAGTGGGGGCGGGACTAACTCCTACGAGCAGTACTTC. This sequence encodes CAISGGGTNSYEQYF.

V gene TRBV7-2 combines with J gene TRBJ2-7, with D perhaps matching TRBD2 (7 bases). This CDR3 has 18 amino acids. Trimming removed 2 bases at V and 1 base at J, with 21 bases between. Germline CDR1 and CDR2: SGHTA and FQGNSA. The DNA of the CDR3 is TGTGCCAGCAGCTTAAAGATCGGGGGGCCCATAGGGTCCTACGAGCAGTACTTC. Translation: CASSLKIGGPIGSYEQYF.

The chain carries TRBV7-2 and TRBJ2-7; 8 nucleotides align to TRBD2. The germline CDR1 and CDR2 sequences are SGHTA and FQGNSA. V gave up 2 bases and J gave up 5 bases; unmatched junction bases: 11. The CDR3 runs 16 residues. The CDR3 nucleotides are TGTGCCAGCAGCTTATTTACTTTCGGGAGGGAGAACGAGCAGTACTTC. Translating gives CASSLFTFGRENEQYF.

V is TRBV19 and J is TRBJ2-7; TRBD1 matches at 7 bases. V was pared by 1 base and J by 2 bases, with 2 bases of the junction left unmatched. Germline V CDR1 and CDR2: LNHDA, SQIVND (reference sequence). CDR3 length equals 14 residues. CDR3 sequence (DNA): TGTGCCAGTAGTATAGGGGACAGAGCCTACGAGCAGTACTTC. This encodes CASSIGDRAYEQYF.

V and J are TRBV5-1 and TRBJ2-1, with TRBD2 matching 8 bases. This CDR3 has 16 amino acids. V was pared by 4 bases and J by 8 bases, with 14 bases of the junction left unmatched. Germline V gives CDR1 SGHRS, CDR2 YFSETQ. CDR3 bases: TGCGCCAGCAGCGTAGAACAGAGTATAGCGGGATATGAGCAGTTCTTC. Its translation is CASSVEQSIAGYEQFF.

V is TRBV6-5 and J is TRBJ1-2; 10 nucleotides align to TRBD1. The V and J ends lost 4 bases and 3 bases, in that order; junction bases with no gene match: 5. This CDR3 is built from 15 residues. The germline CDR1 and CDR2 sequences are MNHEY and SVGAGI. Here the CDR3 DNA reads TGTGCCAGCAGTTCCATGGGACAGGGGTACTATGGCTACACCTTC. It translates to CASSSMGQGYYGYTF.

J is TRBJ2-7 and V is TRBV5-1, with TRBD1 matching 8 bases. Germline V lookup: CDR1 SGHRS, CDR2 YFSETQ. V was pared by 2 bases and J by 5 bases, with 9 bases of the junction left unmatched. The CDR3 consists of 15 residues. The CDR3 nucleotides read TGCGCCAGCAGCTTAGCCGGACAGGGTCAACACGAGCAGTACTTC. It encodes CASSLAGQGQHEQYF.

V gene TRBV10-2 combines with J gene TRBJ2-5, with D tentatively TRBD1 (5 bases). CDR1 and CDR2 from the germline V gene are WSHSY and SAAADI. V lost 6 bases, J lost 2 bases, and 10 bases lay in between. This CDR3 region has 13 residues. CDR3 sequence: CASSPDRQETQYF. The CDR3 nucleotides read TGCGCCAGCAGCCCAGACAGACAAGAGACCCAGTACTTC.

The V and J genes are TRBV6-1 and TRBJ2-7, with 7 bases lining up with TRBD1. Trimming at V came to 6 bases and at J to 2 bases, leaving 10 bases not matched to a gene. CDR1 and CDR2 from the germline V gene are MNHNS and SASEGT. This CDR3 region has 15 residues. CDR3 protein: CASRQIPGQTYEQYF. The CDR3 DNA sequence: TGTGCCAGCAGACAAATACCGGGACAGACCTACGAGCAGTACTTC.

The chain links TRBV4-3 to TRBJ2-1; TRBD2 matches 8 bases. The CDR3 consists of 13 residues. CDR1 is LGHNA, CDR2 YSLEER, per germline. Trimming cost V 5 bases and J 16 bases; bases outside gene matches: 13. Here the CDR3 DNA reads TGCGCCAGCAGCTCTAGCCGAGCGGGAGAATATTTCTTC. Translating gives CASSSSRAGEYFF.

This sequence joins TRBV19 and TRBJ2-3, with TRBD1 matching over 8 bases. This CDR3 contains 15 residues. Losses at the gene ends were 7 bases for V and 5 bases for J; bases not matched to a gene: 11. Looked up from germline, CDR1 is LNHDA and CDR2 is SQIVND (reference sequence). This CDR3 reads CASTTGTGSLDTQYF. In DNA, the CDR3 is TGTGCCAGTACCACCGGGACAGGATCGTTAGATACGCAGTATTTT.

This clone has only one observation. The gene calls are TRBV15 and TRBJ2-7; possible D gene TRBD2, 6 bases. V was trimmed by 5 bases and J by 3 bases, leaving 11 bases between them. The CDR3 totals 13 residues. The V gene's germline CDR1 is LNHNV and CDR2 YYDKDF (reference sequence). CDR3 loop: CATSFSGYYEQYF. In DNA form, the CDR3 reads TGTGCCACCAGCTTTAGCGGATACTACGAGCAGTACTTC. The full variable domain, its missing parts supplied by reference TRBV15 and TRBJ2-7, is DAMVIQNPRYQVTQFGKPVTLSCSQTLNHNVMYWYQQKSSQAPKLLFHYYDKDFNNEADTPDNFQSRRPNTSFCFLDIRSPGLGDTAMYLCATSFSGYYEQYFGPGTRLTVT.

The chain uses TRBV14 and TRBJ2-7, with D perhaps TRBD2 (7 bases). Germline CDR1 is SGHDN and CDR2 is FVKESK. The CDR3 sequence is 15 residues long. Trimming took off 1 base at V and 2 bases at J, with 12 bases between the two ends. CDR3 region: CASSQGGGFAYEQYF. As DNA, the CDR3 is TGTGCCAGCAGCCAAGGGGGGGGCTTTGCCTACGAGCAGTACTTC.

This clone has only a few counts. The chain joins TRBV28 to TRBJ2-2, with D maybe TRBD1 (7 bases). Looked up from germline, CDR1 is MDHEN and CDR2 is SYDVKM. The CDR3 totals 15 residues. The V gene lost 10 bases and the J gene lost 1 base, with 16 bases spanning the gap. CDR3 DNA: TGTGCCACCAGGGGGGCGGACAGGAACACCGGGGAGCTGTTTTTT. Translation: CATRGADRNTGELFF.

The J gene is TRBJ1-5, the V gene TRBV6-5; D unclear. The ends were cut back, 1 base at V and 0 bases at J, with 7 bases in the middle. This CDR3 has 15 amino acids. Germline V CDR1 and CDR2: MNHEY, SVGAGI. CDR3 coding DNA: TGTGCCAGCAGTTACTTGCGGGATAGCAATCAGCCCCAGCATTTT. Translation: CASSYLRDSNQPQHF.

The chain combines TRBV21-1 with TRBJ1-5; the D segment call TRBD1 is taken from the table without a DNA check. TRBV21-1 is noted as a pseudogene. The CDR3 consists of 15 residues. The CDR3 sequence is CASTEGQVGNQPQHF. The CDR3 DNA reads as TGTGCCAGCACTGAAGGACAGGTGGGCAATCAGCCCCAGCATTTT.

This chain connects TRBV2 to TRBJ2-4; tentatively, D is TRBD2 (6 bases). This CDR3 spans 14 amino acids. Germline CDR1 reads SNHLY; CDR2 reads FYNNEI. V dropped 4 bases and J dropped 6 bases, with 13 bases sitting between them. The CDR3, as DNA: TGTGCCAGCAGTGGGGGGGAACGGGTAAACATTCAGTACTTC. Its protein product is CASSGGERVNIQYF.

This chain connects TRBV30 to TRBJ2-1; 7 bases agree with TRBD1. CDR1 and CDR2 from the germline V gene are GTSNPN and SVGIG (reference sequence). V lost 0 bases and J lost 5; bases outside the gene matches: 4. This CDR3 region has 14 residues. CDR3 nucleotide sequence: TGTGCCTGGAGTGTAGTACAGGGGAACAATGAGCAGTTCTTC. Translated: CAWSVVQGNNEQFF.